This T cell receptor beta chain was identified in a study of technical replicates of blood from a few donors. Trimming pared 1 base from V and 2 bases from J, leaving 10 bases between. The CDR3 runs to 16 residues. CDR1 is SGHRS, CDR2 YFSETQ, per germline. Only in-frame clones appear in the TCRdb table, and some are missing; sequencing was by immunoSEQ multiplex PCR. Of tens of thousands of clones detected, approximately 95% appear once; the ten largest clones hold 0.2% to 0.3%. The receptor was isolated from a human donor in good health. This chain joins TRBV5-1 and TRBJ2-6; D may be TRBD1 (5 bases). The sample taken for sequencing was T cells isolated from PBMCs. CDR3 residues: CASSLTGSPGANVLTF. DNA for the CDR3: TGCGCCAGCAGCTTGACAGGTTCCCCTGGGGCCAACGTCCTGACTTTC.